Shown below are 9 T cell receptor beta chains from a single sample sequenced in a study of naive and memory T cell subsets. The library had UMIs added by 3' ligation of an oligonucleotide to TCR cDNA. Ligated cDNA underwent four rounds of PCR with nested alpha and beta constant region primers and SP2. In TCRdb, the 5' RACE reads were re-called with MiXCR into one record per CDR3 protein. Counted here are approximately 32,000 distinct CDR3 sequences, over 15% occurring once; the ten biggest clones make up 2.6%. These receptors were taken from a female donor in good health.

V usage is TRBV4-2 and J usage is TRBJ2-1, with TRBD2 matching over 12 bases. In germline, CDR1 is LGHNA, CDR2 YNFKEQ. Losses at the gene ends were 0 bases for V and 10 bases for J; bases not matched to a gene: 7. This CDR3 comprises 16 residues. The CDR3 spells CASSQDPSGGAGEQFF. CDR3 nucleotide sequence: TGTGCCAGCAGCCAAGATCCTAGCGGGGGGGCAGGGGAGCAGTTCTTC.

This clonotype was seen at least ten times. The chain recombines TRBV29-1 with TRBJ1-2; 7 bases are shared with TRBD1. The V segment lost 8 bases and the J segment 7 bases; nucleotides outside the gene matches: 16. CDR1 is SQVTM, CDR2 ANQGSEA, per germline. This CDR3 has 14 amino acids. This chain's CDR3 is CSTRQGLGEGGYTF. The CDR3, as DNA: TGCAGCACAAGACAGGGCCTAGGGGAGGGTGGCTACACCTTC.

This clonotype was counted ten times or more. The chain carries TRBV20-1 and TRBJ2-3, with 10 bases aligning to TRBD2. Germline V gives CDR1 DFQATT, CDR2 SNEGSKA (reference sequence). This CDR3 region has 16 residues. V trimming: 0 bases; J trimming: 4 bases; junction bases outside the gene matches: 7. CDR3 residues: CSARDVSSGGADTQYF. The CDR3 DNA reads TGCAGTGCTAGAGATGTTTCTAGCGGGGGCGCAGATACGCAGTATTTT.

This clonotype occurred many times. The rearrangement links TRBV7-9 to TRBJ2-7, with 7 bases that match TRBD1. The germline gives CDR1 SEHNR, CDR2 FQNEAQ (reference sequence). Unmatched junction bases numbered 12, after V lost 3 bases and J lost 7 bases. The CDR3 length is 15 residues. CDR3 region: CASSFRTGQMGEQYF. The DNA for the CDR3 is TGTGCCAGCAGCTTCCGGACGGGACAGATGGGAGAGCAGTACTTC. The entire variable domain, with the rest obtained from reference TRBV7-9 and TRBJ2-7, is as follows: DTGVSQNPRHKITKRGQNVTFRCDPISEHNRLYWYRQTLGQGPEFLTYFQNEAQLEKSRLLSDRFSAERPKGSFSTLEIQRTEQGDSAMYLCASSFRTGQMGEQYFGPGTRLTVT.

This clonotype came up many times. This chain uses TRBV20-1 with TRBJ2-7; a possible D gene is TRBD1 (5 bases). Trimming shortened V by 0 bases and J by 3 bases, and 15 bases separated the two germline ends. This CDR3 is 15 amino acids long. CDR1 and CDR2 (germline): DFQATT, SNEGSKA (reference sequence). CDR3 amino acids: CSARDGSRANYEQYF. The CDR3 DNA follows: TGCAGTGCTAGAGATGGTTCCAGGGCCAACTACGAGCAGTACTTC.

There are a few counts of this clonotype. The chain links TRBV5-1 to TRBJ2-7, with TRBD1 matching 9 bases. Germline CDR1 and CDR2: SGHRS and YFSETQ. Losses at the gene ends were 4 bases for V and 5 bases for J; bases not matched to a gene: 10. CDR3 length: 15 amino acids. CDR3 nucleotide sequence: TGCGCCAGCAGCCTTGCACAGGGGGCGTCGGACGAGCAGTACTTC. Translation gives CASSLAQGASDEQYF.

The chain has TRBV6-5 and TRBJ2-7; 10 bases map to TRBD2. The germline gives CDR1 MNHEY, CDR2 SVGAGI. This CDR3 is 20 amino acids long. Germline trimming cut 6 bases from V and 0 bases from J; bases unmatched to any gene: 20. Written as DNA, the CDR3 is TGTGCCAGCAGCCCGTCTCGAGGAGCTAGCGGGGGACTAAGCTCCTACGAGCAGTACTTC. Translating gives CASSPSRGASGGLSSYEQYF.

This clonotype was recorded at least ten times. The genes are TRBV27 and TRBJ2-7; no firm D call. The CDR3 sequence is 14 residues long. Trimming took off 4 bases at V and 0 bases at J, with 10 bases between the two ends. Per the germline V gene, CDR1 is MNHEY and CDR2 is SMNVEV (reference sequence). CDR3 residues: CASSSWTTSYEQYF. The CDR3 nucleotides are TGTGCCAGCAGTTCATGGACGACCTCCTACGAGCAGTACTTC.

The chain employs TRBV9 and TRBJ2-1, with D possibly called TRBD1 or TRBD2 (6 bases each). The CDR3 runs 15 residues. Trimming cost V 0 bases and J 7 bases, with 14 bases left between them. Looked up from germline, CDR1 is SGDLS and CDR2 is YYNGEE. CDR3: CASSVGWGAQNEQFF. In nucleotides, the CDR3 is TGTGCCAGCAGCGTAGGGTGGGGGGCCCAAAATGAGCAGTTCTTC.